A single sample is the source of the 11 T cell receptor beta chains below, sequenced in a study of cytomegalovirus exposure and HLA in healthy donors. It was with 60 Vbeta and 13 Jbeta primers that the PCR ran. Using immunoSEQ multiplex PCR, the repertoire was profiled, and TCRdb retains in-frame clones only, with some absent. The listing contains 55,000 to 85,000 clones. Sequenced material: PBMCs. Every receptor here comes from a female donor in good health and CMV-seropositive.

The chain uses TRBV4-1 and TRBJ1-5; tentatively, D is TRBD1 (5 bases). V was pared by 4 bases and J by 9 bases, with 22 bases between. This CDR3 has 16 amino acids. Germline V gives CDR1 MGHRA, CDR2 YSYEKL. Here the CDR3 reads CASSPNPADSGRPQHF. In DNA form, the CDR3 reads TGCGCCAGCAGCCCCAACCCAGCCGACAGTGGTAGGCCCCAGCATTTT.

The V and J genes are TRBV28 and TRBJ1-1; D uncertain. Trimming cost V 2 bases and J 5 bases, with 6 bases left between them. The CDR3 runs 12 residues. Germline V gene sequence: CDR1 MDHEN, CDR2 SYDVKM. The CDR3 is CASSLAGTEAFF. CDR3 in DNA: TGTGCCAGCAGTTTAGCGGGAACTGAAGCTTTCTTT.

The rearrangement links TRBV28 to TRBJ2-6, with a tentative D call TRBD1 (5 bases). CDR3 length equals 17 residues. Trimming left V 3 bases short and J 1 base short, with 13 bases between. Germline CDR1 MDHEN, CDR2 SYDVKM. CDR3 region: CASSFPQGSSGANVLTF. CDR3 sequence (DNA): TGTGCCAGCAGTTTCCCCCAGGGATCGTCTGGGGCCAACGTCCTGACTTTC.

This chain links TRBV7-6 with TRBJ1-2, with D possibly TRBD1 on 5 matching bases. Germline CDR1 is SGHVS and CDR2 is FNYEAQ. The CDR3 runs 15 residues. The V and J ends lost 5 bases and 6 bases respectively, with 19 bases between them. In nucleotides, the CDR3 is TGTGCCAGCAGCCCCCTCAGCGGGGCGAGGAATGGCTACACCTTC. Translating gives CASSPLSGARNGYTF.

The gene calls are TRBV5-6 and TRBJ1-1, with D unclear. Trimming left V 0 bases short and J 7 bases short, with 10 bases between. Germline values: CDR1 SGHDT, CDR2 YYEEEE. The CDR3 sequence is 13 residues long. The CDR3 loop is CASSLAGVGEAFF. The CDR3 nucleotides are TGTGCCAGCAGCTTGGCAGGCGTGGGTGAAGCTTTCTTT.

The CDR3 reads CASSRETGYYEQYF. In nucleotides, the CDR3 is TGTGCCAGCTCACGGGAGACAGGGTATTACGAGCAGTACTTC. The V and J genes are TRBV18 and TRBJ2-7; TRBD1 agrees at 7 bases. Trimming removed 4 bases from V and 4 bases from J; junction bases left unmatched: 7. Germline loops: CDR1 KGHSH, CDR2 LQKENI. This CDR3 has 14 residues. Using reference TRBV18 and TRBJ2-7 for the parts outside the CDR3, the full variable domain is NAGVMQNPRHLVRRRGQEARLRCSPMKGHSHVYWYRQLPEEGLKFMVYLQKENIIDESGMPKERFSAEFPKEGPSILRIQQVVRGDSAAYFCASSRETGYYEQYFGPGTRLTVT.

The chain is built from TRBV11-2 and TRBJ1-1, with TRBD1 as a possible D gene (6 bases). The V gene lost 2 bases and the J gene lost 3 bases, with 10 bases spanning the gap. Germline V gene lookup returns CDR1 SGHAT and CDR2 FQNNGV. The CDR3 spans 14 residues. CDR3 in amino acids: CASSLKQGDTEAFF. The CDR3 DNA reads TGTGCCAGCAGCTTAAAACAGGGCGACACTGAAGCTTTCTTT.

J is TRBJ1-1 and V is TRBV2; D might be TRBD1 (6 bases). CDR3 length equals 14 residues. The germline V gene encodes CDR1 SNHLY and CDR2 FYNNEI. The V and J ends lost 1 base and 6 bases respectively, with 12 bases between them. CDR3 sequence: CASSEVGGAAEAFF. In nucleotides, the CDR3 is TGTGCCAGCAGTGAAGTTGGGGGGGCCGCTGAAGCTTTCTTT.

The rearrangement links TRBV4-1 to TRBJ2-5; 7 nucleotides match TRBD1. Trimming took 4 bases from V and 2 from J; bases not matched to a gene: 4. This CDR3 is 14 amino acids long. Germline CDR1 reads MGHRA; CDR2 reads YSYEKL. The CDR3 DNA reads as TGCGCCAGCAGCCCCAGGGGACAGCAAGAGACCCAGTACTTC. Amino acids: CASSPRGQQETQYF.

V is TRBV30 and J is TRBJ1-2, with 7 bases fitting TRBD1. Germline assignment: CDR1 GTSNPN and CDR2 SVGIG (reference sequence). Germline trimming cut 5 bases from V and 4 bases from J; bases unmatched to any gene: 25. CDR3 length: 19 amino acids. The CDR3 DNA reads TGTGCCTGGCTCGGCTTAAGAACTAGAACCGGGACAGCTCCCTATGGCTACACCTTC. This gives the protein CAWLGLRTRTGTAPYGYTF.

The CDR3 is CASSARDRSTDTQYF. The CDR3 DNA follows: TGTGCCAGCAGCGCTCGGGACAGGAGCACAGATACGCAGTATTTT. The J gene is TRBJ2-3, the V gene TRBV6-1, with 8 bases that match TRBD1. V shed 6 bases and J 0 bases; nucleotides not matched to a gene: 5. CDR3 length: 15 amino acids. Germline values: CDR1 MNHNS, CDR2 SASEGT.